Sequencing of this T cell receptor (beta chain) was carried out in a study of T cell repertoires in cytomegalovirus infection. The wider study: Public TCR beta signature analysis indicated the presence of both CMV infection and matching HLA type.

Via MiXCR, TCRdb re-called the reads, giving one row per CDR3 protein. The data contain a few hundred thousand distinct CDR3 sequences, 15% to 20% of them singletons. Regarding the study as a whole: HLA-C-restricted TCR beta clonotypes specific for CMV led the ex vivo response.

This clonotype was detected a few times. The antigen is unknown. This CDR3 has 11 amino acids. Germline CDR1 and CDR2: SQVTM and ANQGSEA. Between the trimmed V and J ends, which lost 0 bases and 8 bases, there was a span of 7 bases. The chain couples TRBV29-1 to TRBJ1-2; D is uncertain. Material for sequencing was CD8+ T cells from PBMCs. The source is a human donor in good health (CMV status not recorded). Some clones in this sample may be carry-over from other donors' samples. For the CDR3, the DNA is TGCAGCGTTGAAGAACGGGAAGGCTACACCTTC. This translates into CSVEEREGYTF.